There are a few counts of the clone carrying this TCR beta chain. The germline V and J ends were trimmed by 0 bases and 2 bases, with 11 bases remaining between them. This CDR3 comprises 15 residues. Germline loops: CDR1 SGHNT, CDR2 YYREEE (reference sequence). The study ran its PCR with 60 Vbeta and 13 Jbeta primers. TCRdb's table, derived via immunoSEQ multiplex PCR, lists solely in-frame clones and lacks some. Among about 170,000 clones listed, over 80% were seen once. These data belong to a study of cytomegalovirus exposure and HLA in healthy donors. Sample: PBMCs. This chain connects TRBV5-4 to TRBJ1-1; a possible D gene is TRBD1 (6 bases). This clonotype originated in a boy between 2 and 15 years old in good health and CMV-seronegative. The CDR3: CASSLEGGGNTEAFF. The CDR3 DNA is TGTGCCAGCAGCTTGGAGGGGGGGGGTAACACTGAAGCTTTCTTT.